This T cell receptor beta chain was sequenced in a study of shared clonotypes between healthy human individuals. Overall study results and limits: Although depth was large, rarefaction showed that sequencing of the sorted subsets was incomplete.

The V gene lost 3 bases and the J gene lost 5 bases, with 10 bases spanning the gap. The CDR3 is 13 residues long. Germline V gene lookup returns CDR1 LNHDA and CDR2 SQIVND (reference sequence). Sequenced by immunoSEQ multiplex PCR; TCRdb stores in-frame clones only, minus some. This sample yields 2 million to 2.5 million clones, of which about 90% are seen a single time; 0.37% belongs to the top ten. A word on this clone: Its antigen remains unidentified.

The sequenced sample was naive CD4+ T cells from PBMCs. Subset in this sample: CD45RA+ positively selected. The chain carries TRBV19 and TRBJ2-5, with a tentative D call TRBD1 (6 bases). The TCR sequence derives from a man between 18 and 29 years old in good health. Some clones in this sample may be carry-over from other donors' samples. CDR3 sequence: CASSIQRGETQYF. The DNA of the CDR3 is TGTGCCAGTAGTATTCAGAGGGGGGAGACCCAGTACTTC.